This is a list of T cell receptor beta chains from one sample in a study of cytomegalovirus exposure and HLA in healthy donors. TCRdb's copy holds only in-frame clones and misses some; the assay was immunoSEQ multiplex PCR. This table has roughly 150,000 clones, more than 65% appearing once. The sample was PBMCs. Receptors originate from a man aged 45-65 years in good health and CMV-seropositive. Both conserved end residues are part of each CDR3. The D gene is left open where the match is weak. A row's size may be missing; if present it is once, few, many or a size class.

cdr3_aa: CASSQTGGLNTGELFF; cdr3_nt: TGTGCCAGCAGCCAAACGGGAGGGCTGAACACCGGGGAGCTGTTTTTT; clone_size: -; v_call: TRBV14; j_call: TRBJ2-2; d_call: TRBD2
cdr3_aa: CASSPGGTDTQYF; cdr3_nt: TGTGCCAGCTCACCCGGGGGTACAGATACGCAGTATTTT; clone_size: -; v_call: TRBV18; j_call: TRBJ2-3; d_call: -
cdr3_aa: CASSPTRSQPQHF; cdr3_nt: TGTGCCAGCAGCCCAACCCGCAGTCAGCCCCAGCATTTT; clone_size: -; v_call: TRBV13; j_call: TRBJ1-5; d_call: -
cdr3_aa: CASRSSGTSDTQYF; cdr3_nt: TGCGCCAGCAGATCTAGCGGAACTTCAGATACGCAGTATTTT; clone_size: -; v_call: TRBV10-2; j_call: TRBJ2-3; d_call: TRBD2
cdr3_aa: CASSVGAYEQYF; cdr3_nt: TGTGCCAGCAGTGTGGGAGCCTACGAGCAGTACTTC; clone_size: -; v_call: TRBV2; j_call: TRBJ2-7; d_call: -
cdr3_aa: CASSWPGDRAYNEQFF; cdr3_nt: TGTGCCAGCAGCTGGCCCGGGGACAGGGCATACAATGAGCAGTTCTTC; clone_size: -; v_call: TRBV5-5; j_call: TRBJ2-1; d_call: TRBD1
cdr3_aa: CASSVGVAGQREGSSYEQYF; cdr3_nt: TGTGCCAGCAGCGTGGGCGTCGCGGGGCAGCGGGAGGGCAGCTCCTACGAGCAGTACTTC; clone_size: -; v_call: TRBV9; j_call: TRBJ2-7; d_call: TRBD2
cdr3_aa: CASSVRQSGYTF; cdr3_nt: TGTGCCAGCAGTGTCAGGCAGTCGGGCTACACCTTC; clone_size: -; v_call: TRBV2; j_call: TRBJ1-2; d_call: -
cdr3_aa: CASSHGGNGAKGEAFF; cdr3_nt: TGTGCCAGCAGTCACGGGGGGAATGGGGCAAAGGGTGAAGCTTTCTTT; clone_size: medium-sized; v_call: TRBV6-6; j_call: TRBJ1-1; d_call: -
cdr3_aa: CASLRDSWNYGYTF; cdr3_nt: TGTGCCAGCCTCCGGGACAGTTGGAACTATGGCTACACCTTC; clone_size: -; v_call: TRBV28; j_call: TRBJ1-2; d_call: TRBD1
cdr3_aa: CASSVGAGGLSTDTQYF; cdr3_nt: TGTGCCAGCAGCGTAGGAGCGGGGGGCCTTAGCACAGATACGCAGTATTTT; clone_size: -; v_call: TRBV9; j_call: TRBJ2-3; d_call: TRBD2
cdr3_aa: CASSLDRWDSSNTGELFF; cdr3_nt: TGTGCCAGCAGCTTAGATAGGTGGGACAGCTCGAACACCGGGGAGCTGTTTTTT; clone_size: -; v_call: TRBV7-2; j_call: TRBJ2-2; d_call: TRBD1
cdr3_aa: CASSLVAGGLNEQFF; cdr3_nt: TGTGCCAGCAGCTTAGTAGCGGGAGGTCTAAATGAGCAGTTCTTC; clone_size: -; v_call: TRBV7-6; j_call: TRBJ2-1; d_call: TRBD2
cdr3_aa: CASGLAGGGTEQFF; cdr3_nt: TGTGCCAGCGGACTAGCGGGAGGGGGAACTGAGCAGTTCTTC; clone_size: -; v_call: TRBV7-6; j_call: TRBJ2-1; d_call: TRBD2
cdr3_aa: CASSPDRTSGRAYEQYF; cdr3_nt: TGTGCCAGCAGCCCTGACAGGACTAGCGGGAGGGCCTACGAGCAGTACTTC; clone_size: -; v_call: TRBV5-4; j_call: TRBJ2-7; d_call: TRBD2
cdr3_aa: CASSLAAGGPYEQYF; cdr3_nt: TGTGCCAGCAGTTTAGCAGCGGGGGGACCCTACGAGCAGTACTTC; clone_size: few; v_call: TRBV27; j_call: TRBJ2-7; d_call: TRBD2
cdr3_aa: CASTWGQGTYEQYF; cdr3_nt: TGTGCCAGCACTTGGGGACAGGGAACCTACGAGCAGTACTTC; clone_size: -; v_call: TRBV5-4; j_call: TRBJ2-7; d_call: TRBD1
cdr3_aa: CASSFYRTPGAYNEQFF; cdr3_nt: TGTGCCAGCAGCTTCTATCGGACCCCAGGGGCCTACAATGAGCAGTTCTTC; clone_size: -; v_call: TRBV27; j_call: TRBJ2-1; d_call: -
cdr3_aa: CAWKGTGTDTQYF; cdr3_nt: TGTGCCTGGAAAGGGACAGGCACAGATACGCAGTATTTT; clone_size: -; v_call: TRBV30; j_call: TRBJ2-3; d_call: TRBD1
cdr3_aa: CASSFIAGTYEQYF; cdr3_nt: TGTGCCAGCAGCTTTATAGCGGGGACCTACGAGCAGTACTTC; clone_size: -; v_call: TRBV7-9; j_call: TRBJ2-7; d_call: TRBD2
cdr3_aa: CASSTGKLYEQYF; cdr3_nt: TGTGCCAGCAGCACAGGGAAACTATACGAGCAGTACTTC; clone_size: -; v_call: TRBV6-5; j_call: TRBJ2-7; d_call: -
cdr3_aa: CASSLMENEQFF; cdr3_nt: TGTGCCAGCAGCTTAATGGAGAATGAGCAGTTCTTC; clone_size: once; v_call: TRBV7-6; j_call: TRBJ2-1; d_call: -
cdr3_aa: CASSLGQGGTGELFF; cdr3_nt: TGTGCCAGCAGCTTAGGACAGGGTGGCACCGGGGAGCTGTTTTTT; clone_size: few; v_call: TRBV7-6; j_call: TRBJ2-2; d_call: TRBD1
cdr3_aa: CARSALGTRVDYGYTF; cdr3_nt: TGTGCCCGGAGTGCCCTGGGGACACGCGTTGACTATGGCTACACCTTC; clone_size: -; v_call: TRBV30; j_call: TRBJ1-2; d_call: -
cdr3_aa: CASSLDIPGGTQYF; cdr3_nt: TGTGCCAGCAGCTTAGACATCCCCGGAGGGACCCAGTACTTC; clone_size: -; v_call: TRBV7-6; j_call: TRBJ2-5; d_call: -
cdr3_aa: CASRTIAGAPGTQYF; cdr3_nt: TGTGCCAGCAGGACAATAGCGGGGGCCCCCGGGACCCAGTACTTC; clone_size: -; v_call: TRBV6-1; j_call: TRBJ2-5; d_call: TRBD2
cdr3_aa: CASSPGLTEAFF; cdr3_nt: TGTGCCAGCAGCCCCGGACTCACTGAAGCTTTCTTT; clone_size: few; v_call: TRBV7-3; j_call: TRBJ1-1; d_call: -
cdr3_aa: CASSLGVTEAFF; cdr3_nt: TGTGCCAGCAGCTTAGGAGTCACTGAAGCTTTCTTT; clone_size: -; v_call: TRBV7-9; j_call: TRBJ1-1; d_call: -
cdr3_aa: CASRRRQGALEKLFF; cdr3_nt: TGTGCCAGCAGAAGAAGACAGGGGGCGCTTGAAAAACTGTTTTTT; clone_size: -; v_call: TRBV6-1; j_call: TRBJ1-4; d_call: TRBD1
cdr3_aa: CSVVATGGEQYF; cdr3_nt: TGCAGCGTTGTGGCGACAGGGGGCGAGCAGTACTTC; clone_size: once; v_call: TRBV29-1; j_call: TRBJ2-7; d_call: TRBD1
cdr3_aa: CASSASQRMNTEAFF; cdr3_nt: TGTGCCAGTAGTGCCTCACAGAGAATGAACACTGAAGCTTTCTTT; clone_size: -; v_call: TRBV19; j_call: TRBJ1-1; d_call: -
cdr3_aa: CASSQNTGELFF; cdr3_nt: TGTGCCAGCAGTCAAAACACCGGGGAGCTGTTTTTT; clone_size: -; v_call: TRBV27; j_call: TRBJ2-2; d_call: -
cdr3_aa: CASSPSPGDTQYF; cdr3_nt: TGTGCCAGCTCACCTTCCCCCGGAGATACGCAGTATTTT; clone_size: -; v_call: TRBV18; j_call: TRBJ2-3; d_call: -
cdr3_aa: CASSPDIMNTEAFF; cdr3_nt: TGTGCCAGCAGTCCGGACATTATGAACACTGAAGCTTTCTTT; clone_size: -; v_call: TRBV2; j_call: TRBJ1-1; d_call: -
cdr3_aa: CASTPGTSGNYEQYF; cdr3_nt: TGTGCCAGTACTCCCGGGACTAGCGGGAACTACGAGCAGTACTTC; clone_size: -; v_call: TRBV19; j_call: TRBJ2-7; d_call: TRBD2
cdr3_aa: CAISPGQEAFF; cdr3_nt: TGTGCCATCAGCCCCGGACAGGAAGCTTTCTTT; clone_size: -; v_call: TRBV10-3; j_call: TRBJ1-1; d_call: -
cdr3_aa: CASSFVAATNEKLFF; cdr3_nt: TGCGCCAGCAGCTTTGTGGCTGCAACTAATGAAAAACTGTTTTTT; clone_size: -; v_call: TRBV5-1; j_call: TRBJ1-4; d_call: -
cdr3_aa: CASSLDSSSYNEQFF; cdr3_nt: TGTGCCAGCAGCTTGGACAGCAGCTCCTACAATGAGCAGTTCTTC; clone_size: -; v_call: TRBV5-4; j_call: TRBJ2-1; d_call: -
cdr3_aa: CASSLGGAYNEQFF; cdr3_nt: TGCGCCAGCAGCCTCGGGGGGGCCTACAATGAGCAGTTCTTC; clone_size: -; v_call: TRBV4-1; j_call: TRBJ2-1; d_call: TRBD2
cdr3_aa: CASSSGTGVYGYTF; cdr3_nt: TGTGCCAGCAGTTCCGGGACAGGGGTATATGGCTACACCTTC; clone_size: few; v_call: TRBV28; j_call: TRBJ1-2; d_call: TRBD1
cdr3_aa: CASSYSPGRYTF; cdr3_nt: TGTGCCAGCAGTTACTCCCCAGGTCGCTACACCTTC; clone_size: few; v_call: TRBV6-5; j_call: TRBJ1-2; d_call: -
cdr3_aa: CASSPRTSGSVGEQFF; cdr3_nt: TGTGCCAGCAGCCCCCGGACTAGCGGGAGTGTAGGTGAGCAGTTCTTC; clone_size: -; v_call: TRBV9; j_call: TRBJ2-1; d_call: TRBD2
cdr3_aa: CASSLYSPLGGEQYF; cdr3_nt: TGTGCCAGCAGCCTGTACAGCCCCCTGGGGGGTGAGCAGTACTTC; clone_size: -; v_call: TRBV6-5; j_call: TRBJ2-7; d_call: -
cdr3_aa: CASRPTGGNQPQHF; cdr3_nt: TGTGCCAGCAGGCCGACAGGGGGCAATCAGCCCCAGCATTTT; clone_size: -; v_call: TRBV7-2; j_call: TRBJ1-5; d_call: TRBD1
cdr3_aa: CASSEGAGLLTGELFF; cdr3_nt: TGTGCCAGCAGTGAAGGGGCAGGGCTCCTCACCGGGGAGCTGTTTTTT; clone_size: -; v_call: TRBV6-1; j_call: TRBJ2-2; d_call: -
cdr3_aa: CASTLGPGQSLMFF; cdr3_nt: TGTGCCAGCACCCTAGGCCCGGGACAGTCGTTAATGTTTTTT; clone_size: -; v_call: TRBV7-2; j_call: TRBJ1-4; d_call: TRBD1
cdr3_aa: CAWRAGSGSYNEQFF; cdr3_nt: TGTGCCTGGAGGGCTGGGAGCGGATCCTACAATGAGCAGTTCTTC; clone_size: -; v_call: TRBV30; j_call: TRBJ2-1; d_call: -
cdr3_aa: CATGQGGPGLGYGYTF; cdr3_nt: TGTGCCACTGGACAGGGCGGCCCAGGATTAGGCTATGGCTACACCTTC; clone_size: -; v_call: TRBV28; j_call: TRBJ1-2; d_call: TRBD1
cdr3_aa: CAWSLGTGATDTQYF; cdr3_nt: TGTGCCTGGAGCCTAGGGACAGGCGCCACAGATACGCAGTATTTT; clone_size: -; v_call: TRBV30; j_call: TRBJ2-3; d_call: TRBD1
cdr3_aa: CASSANQGYTEAFF; cdr3_nt: TGTGCCAGCAGTGCCAACCAGGGGTACACTGAAGCTTTCTTT; clone_size: -; v_call: TRBV6-1; j_call: TRBJ1-1; d_call: -
cdr3_aa: CASSLTGTGFDEQFF; cdr3_nt: TGTGCCAGCAGCCTAACCGGGACAGGGTTCGATGAGCAGTTCTTC; clone_size: few; v_call: TRBV11-3; j_call: TRBJ2-1; d_call: TRBD1
cdr3_aa: CATSRETGGASGYTF; cdr3_nt: TGTGCCACCAGCAGAGAGACAGGGGGCGCGAGTGGCTACACCTTC; clone_size: -; v_call: TRBV15; j_call: TRBJ1-2; d_call: TRBD1
cdr3_aa: CASTVGQGGYGYTF; cdr3_nt: TGTGCCAGCACCGTAGGACAGGGTGGCTATGGCTACACCTTC; clone_size: -; v_call: TRBV6-6; j_call: TRBJ1-2; d_call: TRBD1